The entry that follows covers one T cell receptor (beta chain) sequence. The source of the sample is a study of identical twins. The germline V gene encodes CDR1 MNHEY and CDR2 SMNVEV (reference sequence). This CDR3 has 15 amino acids. J gave up 1 base and V 4 bases, and 7 bases lay outside the gene matches. In TCRdb, the 5' RACE reads were re-called with MiXCR into one record per CDR3 protein. The sample records 700,000 or so distinct CDR3 sequences, over 8.5% being singletons. This same sample was also part of a study on yellow fever vaccine responses in identical twins.

The sample was PBMCs. The rearrangement uses TRBV27 and TRBJ2-7; TRBD1 matches at 7 bases. This clonotype was obtained from a woman aged 18-29 years in good health. The CDR3, as DNA: TGTGCCAGCAGTTACACCGAACAGGGGTCCTACGAGCAGTACTTC. This gives the protein CASSYTEQGSYEQYF.